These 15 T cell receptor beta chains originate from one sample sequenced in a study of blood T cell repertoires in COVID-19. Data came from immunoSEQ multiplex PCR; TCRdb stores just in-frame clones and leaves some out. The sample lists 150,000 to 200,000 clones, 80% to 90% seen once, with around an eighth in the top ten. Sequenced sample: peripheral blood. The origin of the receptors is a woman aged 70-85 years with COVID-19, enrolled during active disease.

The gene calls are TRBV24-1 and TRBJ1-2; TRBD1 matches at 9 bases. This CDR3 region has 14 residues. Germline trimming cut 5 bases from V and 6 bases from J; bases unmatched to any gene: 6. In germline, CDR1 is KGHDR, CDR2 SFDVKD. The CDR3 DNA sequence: TGTGCCACCAGTGTGGGACAGGGATGGGATGGCTACACCTTC. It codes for CATSVGQGWDGYTF.

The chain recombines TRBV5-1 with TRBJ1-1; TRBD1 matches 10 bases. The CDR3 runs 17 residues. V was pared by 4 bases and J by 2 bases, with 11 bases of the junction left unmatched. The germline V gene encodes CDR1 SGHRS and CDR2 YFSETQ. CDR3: CASSLTLRDRGNTEAFF. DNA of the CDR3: TGCGCCAGCAGCCTCACCCTCCGGGACAGGGGAAACACTGAAGCTTTCTTT.

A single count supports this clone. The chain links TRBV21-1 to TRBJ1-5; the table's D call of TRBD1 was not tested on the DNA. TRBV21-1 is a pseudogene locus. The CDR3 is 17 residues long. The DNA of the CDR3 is TGTGCCAGCAGCAAATGTCCGCAACAGGGAGGCAATCAGCCCCAGCATTTT. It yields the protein CASSKCPQQGGNQPQHF.

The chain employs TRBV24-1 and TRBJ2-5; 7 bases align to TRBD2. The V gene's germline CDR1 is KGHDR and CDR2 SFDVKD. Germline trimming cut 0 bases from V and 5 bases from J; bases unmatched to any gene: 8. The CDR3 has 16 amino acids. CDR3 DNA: TGTGCCACCAGTGATTTGCAAGGGGTGGGGGGGGAGACCCAGTACTTC. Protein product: CATSDLQGVGGETQYF.

The CDR3, as DNA: TGTGCCAATCCGGGACAGGGGACCGCGACCTACGAGCAGTACTTC. Translating it yields CANPGQGTATYEQYF. This chain links TRBV10-3 with TRBJ2-7, with TRBD1 matching 10 bases. CDR3 length: 15 residues. V lost 10 bases to trimming and J lost 2 bases; unmatched junction nucleotides: 11. CDR1 ENHRY and CDR2 SYGVKD come from the germline V gene.

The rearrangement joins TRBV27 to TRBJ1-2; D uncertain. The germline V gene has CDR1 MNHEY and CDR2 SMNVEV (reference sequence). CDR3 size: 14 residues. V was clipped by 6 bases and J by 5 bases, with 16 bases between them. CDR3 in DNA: TGTGCCAGCAGGGAACGACGGAAGACTTATGGCTACACCTTC. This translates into CASRERRKTYGYTF.

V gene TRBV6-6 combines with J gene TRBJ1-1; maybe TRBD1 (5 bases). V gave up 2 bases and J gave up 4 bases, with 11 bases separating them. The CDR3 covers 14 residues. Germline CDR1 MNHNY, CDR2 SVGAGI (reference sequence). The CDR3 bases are TGTGCCAGCAGTTACAGGGGTGTAAGCACTGAAGCTTTCTTT. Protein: CASSYRGVSTEAFF.

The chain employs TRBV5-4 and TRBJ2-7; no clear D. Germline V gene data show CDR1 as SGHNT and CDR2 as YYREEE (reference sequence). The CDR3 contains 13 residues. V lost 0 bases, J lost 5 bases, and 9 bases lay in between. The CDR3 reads CASSLAPSDEQYF. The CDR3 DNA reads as TGTGCCAGCAGCTTGGCCCCGTCCGACGAGCAGTACTTC.

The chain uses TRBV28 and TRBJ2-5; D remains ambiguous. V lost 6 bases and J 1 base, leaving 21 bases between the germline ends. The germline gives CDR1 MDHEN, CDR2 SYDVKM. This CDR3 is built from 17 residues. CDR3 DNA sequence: TGTGCCAGCAGATCAGACCGGGTCCCGCGTGGCCAAGAGACCCAGTACTTC. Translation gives CASRSDRVPRGQETQYF.

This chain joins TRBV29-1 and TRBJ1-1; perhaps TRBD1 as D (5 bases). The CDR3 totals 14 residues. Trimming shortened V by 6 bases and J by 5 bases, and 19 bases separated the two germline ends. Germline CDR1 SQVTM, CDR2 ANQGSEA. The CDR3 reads CSVRDGGSWTEAFF. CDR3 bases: TGCAGCGTGCGCGACGGGGGAAGTTGGACTGAAGCTTTCTTT.

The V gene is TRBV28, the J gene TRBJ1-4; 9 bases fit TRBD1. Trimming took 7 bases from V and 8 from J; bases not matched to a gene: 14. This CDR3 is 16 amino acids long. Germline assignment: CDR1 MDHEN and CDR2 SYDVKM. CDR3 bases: TGTGCCAGCAACCCCGGGACAGGGTTTTATGTGGAAAAACTGTTTTTT. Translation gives CASNPGTGFYVEKLFF.

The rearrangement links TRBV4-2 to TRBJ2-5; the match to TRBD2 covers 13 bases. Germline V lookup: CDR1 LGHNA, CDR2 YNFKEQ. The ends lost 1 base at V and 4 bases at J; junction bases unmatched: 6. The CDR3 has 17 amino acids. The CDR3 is CASSQGGLAGVRETQYF. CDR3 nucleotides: TGTGCCAGCAGCCAAGGTGGACTAGCGGGAGTCCGAGAGACCCAGTACTTC.

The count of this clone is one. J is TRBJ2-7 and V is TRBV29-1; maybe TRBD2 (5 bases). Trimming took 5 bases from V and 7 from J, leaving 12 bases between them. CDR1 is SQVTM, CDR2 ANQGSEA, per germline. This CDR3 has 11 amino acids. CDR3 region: CSVFAGGEQYF. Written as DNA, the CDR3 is TGCAGCGTTTTTGCGGGCGGTGAGCAGTACTTC.

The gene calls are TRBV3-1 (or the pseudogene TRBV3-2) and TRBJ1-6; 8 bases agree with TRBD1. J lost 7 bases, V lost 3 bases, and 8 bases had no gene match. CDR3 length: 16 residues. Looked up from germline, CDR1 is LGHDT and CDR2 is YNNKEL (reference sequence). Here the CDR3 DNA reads TGTGCCAGCAGCCATCTGGGAAGACAGGGGAATTCACCCCTCCACTTT. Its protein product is CASSHLGRQGNSPLHF.

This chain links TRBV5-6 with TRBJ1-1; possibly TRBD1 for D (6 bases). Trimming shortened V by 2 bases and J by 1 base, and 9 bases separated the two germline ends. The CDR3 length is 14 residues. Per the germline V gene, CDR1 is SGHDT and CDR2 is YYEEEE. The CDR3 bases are TGTGCCAGCAGCTTCACAGGGACGAACACTGAAGCTTTCTTT. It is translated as CASSFTGTNTEAFF.